The 12 T cell receptor beta chains in this list originate from one sample, sequenced in a study of T cell responses to AZD1222 COVID-19 vaccine (dated by TCRdb to the early 2020s). The library was made by the immunoSEQ multiplex PCR assay. TCRdb obtained this table from immuneACCESS and retained in-frame rearrangements with V and J assigned. These tables miss some clones; where compared with another copy, unresolved V genes account for less than half of the shortfall, and the remainder is unexplained. The sample table records about 120,000 clones; more than 90% of these occur just once. The ten largest make up less than 2.5% of the sample. The time point label, as the study defines it: about 28 days (+/-7) after the second vaccine dose. The input for sequencing was peripheral blood, taken 28 days after the second AZD1222 dose. The receptors were gathered from an adult who received the AZD1222 COVID-19 vaccine.

This clone turned up a few times. The chain combines TRBV4-3 with TRBJ1-2; TRBD1 is a possible D gene (5 bases). Looked up from germline, CDR1 is LGHNA and CDR2 is YSLEER. V lost 0 bases and J lost 0, with 17 bases in between. The CDR3 spans 18 residues. The CDR3 sequence: CASSQDFPRGVPNYGYTF. CDR3 nucleotides: TGCGCCAGCAGCCAAGATTTCCCGAGGGGCGTCCCTAACTATGGCTACACCTTC.

The J gene is TRBJ2-1, the V gene TRBV9, with unresolved D. With 4 bases removed from V and 14 bases from J, the gap between germline ends came to 13 bases. This CDR3 spans 11 amino acids. Germline V CDR1 and CDR2: SGDLS, YYNGEE. CDR3 DNA sequence: TGTGCCAGCAGCCCTAGGGATGGGAAGTTCTTC. It is translated as CASSPRDGKFF.

In this sample, this clone turned up a few times. The chain couples TRBV24-1 to TRBJ1-1; 8 nucleotides align to TRBD1. CDR1 is KGHDR, CDR2 SFDVKD, per germline. J lost 0 bases, V lost 6 bases, and 8 bases had no gene match. The CDR3 sequence is 16 residues long. The CDR3 DNA reads TGTGCCACCAGTCCCCGCAGGGGGCGGATGAACACTGAAGCTTTCTTT. Translating it yields CATSPRRGRMNTEAFF.

The chain joins TRBV12-2 to TRBJ2-2; the listed D gene, TRBD1, was not tested against the DNA. TRBV12-2 counts as a pseudogene. CDR3 length: 17 residues. In DNA, the CDR3 is TGTGCAAGTCGCTTAGCAGACAGGGATTTTAACACCGGGGAGCTGTTTTTT. Protein sequence: CASRLADRDFNTGELFF.

This chain joins TRBV5-1 and TRBJ1-1; TRBD1 might be the D (5 bases). The V end lost 7 bases, the J end lost 4 bases, and 14 bases lay between the germline ends. The CDR3 sequence is 13 residues long. Germline values: CDR1 SGHRS, CDR2 YFSETQ. This CDR3 reads CASSSSGGTEAFF. DNA of the CDR3: TGCGCCAGCTCGTCGTCTGGGGGCACTGAAGCTTTCTTT.

The chain couples TRBV2 to TRBJ2-2; 10 nucleotides match TRBD1. CDR3 length equals 14 residues. Unmatched junction bases numbered 2, after V lost 10 bases and J lost 0 bases. Germline CDR1 is SNHLY and CDR2 is FYNNEI. The CDR3 sequence: CATGQGANTGELFF. CDR3 DNA sequence: TGTGCCACAGGACAGGGGGCGAACACCGGGGAGCTGTTTTTT.

This chain connects TRBV5-4 to TRBJ2-7; no definite D call. The V end lost 2 bases, the J end lost 2 bases, and 8 bases lay between the germline ends. Germline CDR1 SGHNT, CDR2 YYREEE (reference sequence). The CDR3 contains 13 residues. CDR3 residues: CASSLKGTYEQYF. The DNA of the CDR3 is TGTGCCAGCAGCTTAAAGGGTACCTACGAGCAGTACTTC.

The chain employs TRBV5-4 and TRBJ2-3; 8 nucleotides align to TRBD2. This CDR3 has 15 residues. CDR1 is SGHNT, CDR2 YYREEE, per germline (reference sequence). The CDR3 nucleotides read TGTGCTTTCCCGGTCGGGGGGGATGCGGCAGATACGCAGTATTTT. Its translation: CAFPVGGDAADTQYF.

This clone was detected only once. The CDR3 sequence: CASSLRSGGPANTGELFF. In DNA, the CDR3 is TGCGCCAGCAGCTTGAGAAGCGGGGGGCCGGCGAACACCGGGGAGCTGTTTTTT. J is TRBJ2-2 and V is TRBV5-1, with TRBD2 identical over 9 bases. V was pared by 1 base and J by 0 bases, with 7 bases of the junction left unmatched. CDR1 is SGHRS and CDR2 is YFSETQ in the germline V gene. This CDR3 contains 18 residues.

This chain joins TRBV7-8 and TRBJ1-2, with 11 positions matching TRBD1. Germline-derived CDR1 and CDR2 are SGHVS and FQNEAQ. J gave up 3 bases and V 5 bases, and 2 bases lay outside the gene matches. The CDR3 covers 14 residues. The CDR3 region is CASSPGQGDYGYTF. The CDR3 DNA follows: TGTGCCAGCAGCCCGGGACAGGGGGACTATGGCTACACCTTC. Supplemented by reference TRBV7-8 and TRBJ1-2, the full variable domain reads GAGVSQSPRYKVAKRGQDVALRCDPISGHVSLFWYQQALGQGPEFLTYFQNEAQLDKSGLPSDRFFAERPEGSVSTLKIQRTQQEDSAVYLCASSPGQGDYGYTFGSGTRLTVV.

This chain connects TRBV5-1 to TRBJ1-3; weak D call: TRBD1 (5 bases). Germline lookup yields CDR1 SGHRS and CDR2 YFSETQ. The CDR3 loop spans 17 amino acids. Trimming took 2 bases from V and 0 from J, leaving 15 bases between them. The CDR3 here is CASSLYPVGASGNTIYF. CDR3 sequence (DNA): TGCGCCAGCAGCTTATATCCTGTAGGGGCCTCTGGAAACACCATATATTTT.

The genes are TRBV2 and TRBJ2-5; D is uncertain. The CDR3 runs to 12 residues. Germline V lookup: CDR1 SNHLY, CDR2 FYNNEI. Trimming stripped 5 bases from V and 0 bases from J, with 4 bases between. The DNA for the CDR3 is TGTGCCAGCAGTCCAAACCAAGAGACCCAGTACTTC. It is translated as CASSPNQETQYF.